This TCR beta chain was obtained from a study of shared clonotypes between healthy human individuals. Background on the study: Used for every donor were three CD4 naive, three CD4 memory, two CD8 naive and one CD8 memory plate.

Germline CDR1 MGHRA, CDR2 YSYEKL. The germline V and J ends were trimmed by 3 bases and 10 bases, with 18 bases remaining between them. The CDR3 is 14 residues long. Clones were read by immunoSEQ multiplex PCR, and TCRdb kept only the in-frame ones, dropping some. The sample has around 620,000 clones; 85% to 95% are singletons. Selected positively for CCR7 and CD45RO-negative, naive CD8 cells excluded terminally differentiated effector memory CD45RA+ cells. Sequencing was done on a sample of naive CD8+ T cells sorted from blood. This chain links TRBV4-1 with TRBJ1-1; D might be TRBD1 (6 bases). The sequence was obtained from a woman in her twenties or thirties in good health. The CDR3 spells CASSQIGGGVGAFF. The CDR3, as DNA: TGCGCCAGCAGCCAGATAGGGGGGGGAGTAGGAGCTTTCTTT.